This T cell receptor beta chain originates from a study of blood T cell repertoires in COVID-19. Whole-study context: Researchers got acute and convalescent COVID-19 samples from the United States, Italy and Spain. The cDNA or gDNA used as material had been derived from T cells, B-cell-depleted T cells, or PBMCs.

CDR1 and CDR2 from the germline V gene are KGHSH and LQKENI. The CDR3 is made up of 13 amino acids. About this clone itself: The junction differs from germline at one of its ends, possibly a read error.

Clones were sequenced by immunoSEQ multiplex PCR, and TCRdb holds only the in-frame ones, with some missing. The table includes under 350,000 clones, less than 90% detected once. The sequenced sample consisted of peripheral blood. The chain couples TRBV18 to TRBJ2-7; 9 positions agree with TRBD2. The sequence came from a human donor in a cohort sampled during active COVID-19. The CDR3 bases are TGTGCCAGCTCACCAAGGCGGGAGGGCTCCTGGGACTTC. This encodes CASSPRREGSWDF.